A selection of T cell receptor beta chains follows, all from one sample in a study of T cell responses to AZD1222 COVID-19 vaccine. The assay was immunoSEQ multiplex PCR, and TCRdb's table has in-frame clones only and misses some. The repertoire has 140,000 or so clones, 85% to 90% of them found once; the top ten carry around 5%. Sequencing used peripheral blood, obtained 28 days after the second AZD1222 dose. These receptors were obtained from an adult who received the AZD1222 COVID-19 vaccine. Both conserved end residues are part of each CDR3. The D gene is left open where the match is weak. Clone size appears in some rows only: once, few, many, or a class for an expanded clone.

j_gene,d_gene,v_gene,abundance,CDR3aa,CDR3nt
TRBJ2-7,TRBD1,TRBV7-9,.,CASRAPTGVEQYF,TGTGCCAGCAGGGCCCCTACAGGGGTCGAGCAGTACTTC
TRBJ2-5,TRBD1,TRBV7-2,.,CASSRGQGQETQYF,TGTGCCAGCAGCCGCGGACAGGGCCAAGAGACCCAGTACTTC
TRBJ1-1,.,TRBV7-2,.,CASSFSNTEAFF,TGTGCCAGCAGCTTCTCGAACACTGAAGCTTTCTTT
TRBJ2-1,.,TRBV10-3,.,CAISKAGFGNEQFF,TGTGCCATCAGTAAGGCGGGGTTCGGCAATGAGCAGTTCTTC
TRBJ1-2,.,TRBV18,.,CASSPQWLYGYTF,TGTGCCAGCTCACCACAGTGGCTATATGGCTACACCTTC
TRBJ1-1,.,TRBV7-2,once,CASSFGGVWGSDLTEAFF,TGTGCCAGCAGCTTTGGGGGGGTGTGGGGGTCTGATTTGACTGAAGCTTTCTTT
TRBJ2-7,TRBD2,TRBV4-2,.,CASSQGLAGGEYEQYF,TGTGCCAGCAGCCAGGGGCTAGCGGGAGGGGAGTACGAGCAGTACTTC
TRBJ2-3,TRBD1,TRBV6-4,.,CASSEQQGVTTDTQYF,TGTGCCAGCAGTGAGCAACAGGGGGTAACCACAGATACGCAGTATTTT
TRBJ1-2,.,TRBV6-5,.,CASSLAGPSYGYTF,TGTGCCAGCAGCTTGGCAGGGCCCAGCTATGGCTACACCTTC
TRBJ1-1,.,TRBV7-2,.,CASSLVPPEAFF,TGTGCCAGCAGCTTAGTTCCCCCTGAAGCTTTCTTT
TRBJ1-2,.,TRBV4-1,.,CASSLNLDYGYTF,TGCGCCAGCAGCCTTAACCTAGACTATGGCTACACCTTC
TRBJ2-3,TRBD2,TRBV5-1,.,CASSPGTSGGASDTQYF,TGCGCCAGCAGCCCTGGGACTAGCGGGGGGGCCTCAGATACGCAGTATTTT
TRBJ2-7,.,TRBV20-1,.,CSASSGVLSYEQYF,TGCAGTGCTAGTTCGGGAGTCCTTTCTTACGAGCAGTACTTC
TRBJ1-2,TRBD1,TRBV5-1,.,CASSGGQGAHNVYGYTF,TGCGCCAGCAGCGGGGGACAGGGGGCGCATAATGTCTATGGCTACACCTTC
TRBJ2-7,TRBD2,TRBV5-6,.,CASSPGLAESPSSYEQYF,TGTGCCAGCAGCCCGGGACTAGCGGAGTCCCCCAGCTCCTACGAGCAGTACTTC
TRBJ2-7,.,TRBV12-5,.,CASGLGPTGSYEQYF,TGTGCTAGTGGTTTGGGGCCGACAGGCTCCTACGAGCAGTACTTC
TRBJ1-1,.,TRBV10-3,.,CAISENPGAFTEAFF,TGTGCCATCAGTGAGAACCCAGGGGCCTTCACTGAAGCTTTCTTT
TRBJ2-5,TRBD2,TRBV7-2,.,CASSLVPPRGGQETQYF,TGTGCCAGCAGCTTAGTCCCTCCTCGCGGGGGGCAAGAGACCCAGTACTTC
TRBJ1-6,.,TRBV11-2,.,CASSAFGGVLNSPLHF,TGTGCCAGCAGCGCCTTTGGGGGGGTCCTTAATTCACCCCTCCACTTT
TRBJ1-5,.,TRBV4-2,.,CASSQTAAGNQPQHF,TGTGCCAGCAGCCAAACTGCAGCAGGGAATCAGCCCCAGCATTTT
TRBJ1-5,.,TRBV24-1,.,CASQGLNQPQHF,TGTGCCAGTCAGGGCCTCAATCAGCCCCAGCATTTT
TRBJ2-7,TRBD2,TRBV4-1,.,CASSQDGSGSAHEQYF,TGCGCCAGCAGCCAAGATGGTAGCGGGAGTGCCCACGAGCAGTACTTC
TRBJ1-1,TRBD1,TRBV9,once,CASSVEWTGVSEAFF,TGTGCCAGCAGCGTAGAATGGACAGGGGTAAGTGAAGCTTTCTTT
TRBJ1-3,.,TRBV7-9,.,CASSLAMGDPGNTIYF,TGTGCCAGCAGCTTAGCGATGGGGGATCCTGGAAACACCATATATTTT
TRBJ1-1,.,TRBV19,.,CASSIGRGTEAFF,TGTGCCAGTAGTATAGGCAGGGGAACTGAAGCTTTCTTT
TRBJ2-7,.,TRBV27,few,CASSWGHLSYEQYF,TGTGCCAGCAGTTGGGGACACCTCTCCTACGAGCAGTACTTC
TRBJ2-2,.,TRBV18,.,CASSPPSSSGELFF,TGTGCCAGCTCACCACCTAGCTCATCCGGGGAGCTGTTTTTT
TRBJ1-5,TRBD1,TRBV5-8,.,CASSDNRDRGDQPQHF,TGTGCCAGCAGCGACAACCGGGACAGGGGTGATCAGCCCCAGCATTTT
TRBJ1-6,.,TRBV4-2,.,CASSQAGMSGSPLHF,TGTGCCAGCAGCCAAGCCGGAATGTCTGGTTCACCCCTCCACTTT
TRBJ1-5,.,TRBV30,.,CAWAQGSNQPQHF,TGTGCCTGGGCACAGGGTAGCAATCAGCCCCAGCATTTT
TRBJ2-1,.,TRBV20-1,few,CSASTAGRGGEQFF,TGCAGTGCTAGTACCGCTGGTAGGGGCGGGGAGCAGTTCTTC
TRBJ2-7,.,TRBV18,.,CASSPRGLIYEQYF,TGTGCCAGCTCACCAAGGGGACTGATCTACGAGCAGTACTTC
TRBJ1-1,.,TRBV11-3,.,CASSFRRRWRDRKAFF,TGTGCCAGCAGCTTTCGCCGGAGGTGGCGGGATCGGAAAGCTTTCTTT
TRBJ1-1,.,TRBV19,once,CASTQFGTANTEAFF,TGTGCCAGTACCCAATTTGGAACAGCGAACACTGAAGCTTTCTTT
TRBJ2-3,TRBD2,TRBV10-2,.,CASSESLAVADTQYF,TGCGCCAGCAGTGAGTCACTAGCGGTGGCAGATACGCAGTATTTT
TRBJ1-4,.,TRBV18,.,CASSPLQGANEKLFF,TGTGCCAGCTCACCACTACAGGGAGCTAATGAAAAACTGTTTTTT
TRBJ2-1,.,TRBV28,.,CASTRPQGMGNEQFF,TGTGCCAGCACGCGCCCGCAGGGGATGGGGAATGAGCAGTTCTTC
TRBJ1-5,.,TRBV6-5,.,CASRPLRGGPQHF,TGTGCCAGCAGGCCTCTTCGAGGGGGGCCCCAGCATTTT
TRBJ2-2,.,TRBV7-9,few,CASSPQGGLVAGELFF,TGTGCCAGCAGTCCCCAGGGGGGATTAGTGGCCGGGGAGCTGTTTTTT
TRBJ1-5,.,TRBV5-1,.,CASSLSGVQPQHF,TGCGCCAGCAGCTTAAGCGGGGTTCAGCCCCAGCATTTT
TRBJ2-1,TRBD2,TRBV14,.,CASSQGGRGEQFF,TGTGCCAGCAGCCAGGGAGGGAGAGGAGAGCAGTTCTTC